The T cell receptor (beta chain) described here comes from a study of T cells after yellow fever vaccination (dated by TCRdb to the late 2010s). Broadly, across the study: The SMART-Seq v4 Ultra Low Input RNA kit was used to prepare libraries from fractions with low cell numbers. Bulk TCR alpha and beta repertoires were sequenced longitudinally to track T-cell clones before and after primary and booster YFV17D yellow fever vaccination. Two healthy male donors, one aged 18 to 30 and one aged 30 to 39 years, made up the cohort. Blood samples were taken at several timepoints before and after primary and secondary immunization, and bulk PBMC replicates and cell subsets were isolated.

There are a few counts of this clonotype. The specificity of this receptor is unknown. No base quality information exists; no much larger clone differs at one position. The paper's findings and limits, for the study overall: The secondary T-cell response was found to be weaker but faster than the primary response, with a peak reached on day 5 rather than on day 15. FACS-sorted repertoires could contain abundant contaminating clonotypes from the bulk population, so computational filtering was required. After the booster, most of the clones that had expanded following primary vaccination were detected again (approximately 96% of CD4 and around 87% of CD8), which suggests that memory was broadly maintained. A small share of clonotypes occurred in both CD4 and CD8 compartments, likely arising from convergent recombination. Because only two donors were included in the study, the extent to which the findings can be generalized is limited.

The listed sequencing device is Illumina NovaSeq 6000. TCR cDNA was made using 5'RACE template switching, a step that added a universal primer site and unique molecular identifiers. Priming for cDNA synthesis came from both the TCR alpha and TCR beta constant segments. Library amplification involved two PCR steps, and the second step added sample barcodes and sequencing adapters. Libraries were sequenced on Illumina HiSeq 2500 (2x100 bp) or NovaSeq (2x150 bp). On the study's bioinformatics: Demultiplexing of reads and collapsing into UMI consensus sequences were performed with MIGEC, and V(D)J alignment was carried out with MiXCR. Vaccine-responding clonotypes were defined with edgeR using replicate PBMC samples, requiring FDR below 0.01 and a log2 fold change above 5 up to day 15. Each bulk clonotype received a CD4 or CD8 identity based on whether the sequenced CD4 or CD8 repertoire contained that clonotype at higher abundance. The public reads were reanalyzed by TCRdb: fastp trimming at Q25, MiXCR alignment, in-frame beta chains only. Each record represents a unique CDR3 protein, reported with the most common genes and DNA among its rows. The V and J calls and clone size come from TCRdb's table, not from the authors' own analysis. This sample is represented by approximately 300,000 distinct CDR3 sequences; roughly 10% of them were singletons. The top ten clonotypes cover over 3% of the sample.

The treatment or condition tag for this specimen amounts to: live attenuated yellow fever vaccine strain. PBMCs were isolated from peripheral blood using a standard Ficoll-Paque protocol. Dynabeads CD4 and CD8 positive selection kits were used to isolate CD4 and CD8 T-cell fractions. TriZol was used to extract RNA from bulk PBMCs, from CD4 and CD8 fractions, and from dextramer-positive and dextramer-negative fractions. Unmatched junction bases come to 5, with V trimmed by 5 bases and J by 5 bases. The germline V gene specifies MNHEY as CDR1 and SVGEGT as CDR2. The CDR3 covers 13 residues, taking in both the cysteine and the phenylalanine. Kept here is only the CDR3 DNA, which spans 39 bases and is read in frame from base 1.

The sequence came from a man aged 18 to 29 who received the YFV17D yellow fever vaccine. Sequences were derived from CD4+ T cells sorted from PBMCs, sampled 45 days after the yellow fever booster vaccination. This sequence uses TRBV6-2 or TRBV6-3 and TRBJ2-5, and TRBD1 matches 7 of the central bases. The CDR3 amino acid sequence is: CASSRDSEETQYF. The bases are TGTGCCAGCAGTCGGGACAGCGAGGAGACCCAGTACTTC.